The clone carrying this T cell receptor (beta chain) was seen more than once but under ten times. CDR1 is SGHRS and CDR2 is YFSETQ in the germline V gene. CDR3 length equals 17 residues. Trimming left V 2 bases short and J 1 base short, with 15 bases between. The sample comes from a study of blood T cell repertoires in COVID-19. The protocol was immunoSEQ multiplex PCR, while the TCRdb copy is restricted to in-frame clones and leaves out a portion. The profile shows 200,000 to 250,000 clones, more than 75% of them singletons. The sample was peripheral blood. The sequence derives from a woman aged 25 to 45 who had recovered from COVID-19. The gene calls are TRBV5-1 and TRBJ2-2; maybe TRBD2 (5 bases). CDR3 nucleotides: TGCGCCAGCAGCTTAAGCCCGGAGGCCCTGAACACCGGGGAGCTGTTTTTT. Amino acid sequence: CASSLSPEALNTGELFF.